These 19 T cell receptor beta chains came from one sample sequenced in a study of blood T cell repertoires in COVID-19. Assay: immunoSEQ multiplex PCR; the TCRdb copy retains only in-frame clones and omits some. The sample lists 320,000 or so clones, 85% occurring once. The source material was PBMCs or T cells enriched from blood (not recorded which). The receptors were gathered from a woman aged 25 to 39 who had been exposed to COVID-19.

The chain has TRBV2 and TRBJ2-7; 12 nucleotides line up with TRBD1. Trimming took 4 bases from V and 5 from J; bases not matched to a gene: 6. CDR3 length equals 15 residues. Germline values: CDR1 SNHLY, CDR2 FYNNEI. CDR3 nucleotide sequence: TGTGCCAGCAGTGTTTCGGGACAGGGGGCCCACGAGCAGTACTTC. Residues: CASSVSGQGAHEQYF. The entire variable domain, with the rest obtained from reference TRBV2 and TRBJ2-7, is as follows: EPEVTQTPSHQVTQMGQEVILRCVPISNHLYFYWYRQILGQKVEFLVSFYNNEISEKSEIFDDQFSVERPDGSNFTLKIRSTKLEDSAMYFCASSVSGQGAHEQYFGPGTRLTVT.

The chain has TRBV5-4 and TRBJ1-4; the D gene is possibly TRBD1 (5 bases). Germline V gene data show CDR1 as SGHNT and CDR2 as YYREEE (reference sequence). V shed 0 bases and J shed 8 bases, with 11 bases lying between them. The CDR3 has 14 residues. Written as DNA, the CDR3 is TGTGCCAGCAGCTTGGACTCAGGGCGGGAAAAACTGTTTTTT. As protein: CASSLDSGREKLFF.

The J gene is TRBJ2-2, the V gene TRBV6-5, with TRBD1 as a possible D gene (6 bases). Between the trimmed V and J ends, which lost 1 base and 4 bases, there was a span of 10 bases. In germline, CDR1 is MNHEY, CDR2 SVGAGI. This CDR3 spans 15 amino acids. The CDR3 DNA reads as TGTGCCAGCAGTTACTTGACAGGCCCCACCGGGGAGCTGTTTTTT. Translation: CASSYLTGPTGELFF.

This clone was recorded only once. CDR3 bases: TGTGCCAGCCGAAGGGAACAGGGGTATCCCGAGCAGTTCTTC. Its translation is CASRREQGYPEQFF. J is TRBJ2-1 and V is TRBV5-5; 7 nucleotides match TRBD1. Trimming at V came to 7 bases and at J to 10 bases, leaving 14 bases not matched to a gene. This CDR3 is 14 amino acids long. The germline CDR1 and CDR2 sequences are SGHKS and YYEKEE (reference sequence).

The chain employs TRBV6-5 and TRBJ2-3, with D maybe TRBD2 (6 bases). Trimming left V 2 bases short and J 3 bases short, with 9 bases between. CDR1 is MNHEY, CDR2 SVGAGI, per germline. The CDR3 has 14 residues. CDR3 bases: TGTGCCAGCAGTTACGTCGGGAGTACAGATACGCAGTATTTT. Translation gives CASSYVGSTDTQYF.

The rearrangement links TRBV6-5 to TRBJ1-2, with unresolved D. V was clipped by 3 bases and J by 4 bases, with 9 bases between them. Germline assignment: CDR1 MNHEY and CDR2 SVGAGI. The CDR3 extends over 13 amino acids. CDR3 in DNA: TGTGCCAGCAGTTATGACTTCGTCTATGGCTACACCTTC. Protein: CASSYDFVYGYTF.

The CDR3 loop is CASQGDGSESPLHF. In DNA form, the CDR3 reads TGTGCCAGTCAGGGGGACGGGTCAGAGTCACCCCTCCACTTT. The J gene is TRBJ1-6, the V gene TRBV19; 7 bases fit TRBD1. The CDR3 has 14 amino acids. The ends lost 8 bases at V and 10 bases at J; junction bases unmatched: 11. Germline CDR1 reads LNHDA; CDR2 reads SQIVND (reference sequence).

The CDR3 reads CASSLTGVNEQYF. The CDR3 coding sequence is TGTGCCAGCAGCTTGACTGGCGTCAACGAGCAGTACTTC. This sequence joins TRBV13 and TRBJ2-7; D is uncertain. The CDR3 totals 13 residues. Germline V CDR1 and CDR2: PRHDT, FYEKMQ (reference sequence). V was shortened by 3 bases and J by 5 bases, with 11 bases between the two germline ends.

The V gene is TRBV24-1, the J gene TRBJ1-2; D uncertain. The V gene's germline CDR1 is KGHDR and CDR2 SFDVKD. The CDR3 loop spans 12 amino acids. Deletions cut 4 bases from V and 6 bases from J, with 8 bases between. The CDR3 sequence is CATSEEGNGYTF. The CDR3 bases are TGTGCCACCAGTGAGGAGGGTAATGGCTACACCTTC.

The chain combines TRBV24-1 with TRBJ2-3; 7 nucleotides align to TRBD1. V dropped 5 bases and J dropped 2; count of bases not matched to a gene: 9. CDR3 length: 16 residues. Germline V gene lookup returns CDR1 KGHDR and CDR2 SFDVKD. CDR3 sequence (DNA): TGTGCCACCAGTGTTCAGGGGGTTTCTAACACAGATACGCAGTATTTT. It is translated as CATSVQGVSNTDTQYF.

Only one count was recorded for this clone. The J gene is TRBJ1-4, the V gene TRBV14, with D maybe TRBD1 (6 bases). Germline V CDR1 and CDR2: SGHDN, FVKESK. The V end was cut by 3 bases, the J end by 8 bases, with 22 bases between. This CDR3 has 17 amino acids. The chain's CDR3 is CASSHLGTDSYSEKLFF. DNA of the CDR3: TGTGCCAGCAGCCATCTAGGGACGGACAGTTATAGCGAAAAACTGTTTTTT.

The rearrangement joins TRBV6-5 to TRBJ1-1; 9 bases fit TRBD1. CDR1 is MNHEY and CDR2 is SVGAGI in the germline V gene. V shed 7 bases, J shed 3 bases, and the junction held 6 bases outside the gene matches. The CDR3 extends over 14 amino acids. The CDR3 region is CASTKRQGDTEAFF. The CDR3 DNA sequence: TGTGCCAGCACCAAAAGACAGGGGGACACTGAAGCTTTCTTT.

The chain joins TRBV24-1 to TRBJ2-1; 7 bases match TRBD1. The V gene end was trimmed by 4 bases and the J gene end by 4 bases; junction bases not matched to a gene: 9. The CDR3 is 16 residues long. The germline gives CDR1 KGHDR, CDR2 SFDVKD. The CDR3 bases are TGTGCCACCAGTGAGCACCGGGACAGAAATTACAATGAGCAGTTCTTC. This translates into CATSEHRDRNYNEQFF.

This clone showed up just once. The genes are TRBV28 and TRBJ1-5; unclear D gene. Trimming cost V 4 bases and J 5 bases, with 18 bases left between them. The CDR3 is made up of 16 amino acids. CDR1 is MDHEN, CDR2 SYDVKM, per germline. CDR3 coding DNA: TGTGCCAGCAGTTATCCGGGTCCCCCTGGCGATCAGCCCCAGCATTTT. Translated, it gives CASSYPGPPGDQPQHF.

The chain couples TRBV9 to TRBJ1-1; D ambiguous. V was pared by 6 bases and J by 2 bases, with 14 bases between. CDR1 SGDLS and CDR2 YYNGEE come from the germline V gene. This CDR3 is built from 14 residues. In DNA form, the CDR3 reads TGTGCCAGCAATTCGGGAGTCGCTAACACTGAAGCTTTCTTT. This translates into CASNSGVANTEAFF.

The chain recombines TRBV27 with TRBJ2-3; 8 nucleotides line up with TRBD2. In germline, CDR1 is MNHEY, CDR2 SMNVEV (reference sequence). This CDR3 comprises 14 residues. After removal of 3 bases from V and 6 bases from J, the junction contained 5 bases not matched to a gene. CDR3 bases: TGTGCCAGCAGTTTCTCGGGAGGGCTGGATACGCAGTATTTT. It translates to CASSFSGGLDTQYF.

This CDR3 is CASSPRDSPLHF. The CDR3 DNA sequence: TGTGCCAGCAGCCCCCGGGATTCACCCCTCCACTTT. V and J are TRBV9 and TRBJ1-6; no reliable D call. The germline CDR1 and CDR2 sequences are SGDLS and YYNGEE. The CDR3 consists of 12 residues. V was pared by 4 bases and J by 8 bases, with 7 bases between. Based on the CDR3 plus reference TRBV9 and TRBJ1-6, the full variable domain is DSGVTQTPKHLITATGQRVTLRCSPRSGDLSVYWYQQSLDQGLQFLIQYYNGEERAKGNILERFSAQQFPDLHSELNLSSLELGDSALYFCASSPRDSPLHFGNGTRLTVT.

The chain uses TRBV27 and TRBJ2-3, with D possibly matching TRBD2 (7 bases). CDR3 length: 15 residues. Germline lookup yields CDR1 MNHEY and CDR2 SMNVEV (reference sequence). V lost 2 bases to trimming and J lost 6 bases, with 15 bases between them. CDR3 residues: CASSLKAEGGDTQYF. The CDR3 DNA is TGTGCCAGCAGTTTAAAGGCGGAGGGGGGGGATACGCAGTATTTT.

This clone was counted a single time. This chain uses TRBV6-4 with TRBJ2-2, with D tentatively TRBD2 (6 bases). The CDR3 is made up of 13 amino acids. The V gene's germline CDR1 is MRHNA and CDR2 SNTAGT. With 6 bases removed from V and 1 base from J, the gap between germline ends came to 6 bases. CDR3 in DNA: TGTGCCAGCAGGGGAGGGAACACCGGGGAGCTGTTTTTT. Translated, it gives CASRGGNTGELFF.